This is a list of T cell receptor beta chains from one sample in a study of technical replicates of blood from several donors. Sequencing used immunoSEQ multiplex PCR; TCRdb keeps in-frame clones, though not all of them. This table holds tens of thousands of clones, roughly 95% found once. The specimen was T cells isolated from PBMCs. Receptors were obtained from a human donor in good health. The CDR3 runs from the conserved cysteine through the conserved F or W.

J | V | CDR3
TRBJ1-1 | TRBV30 | CAWTRVTGEAFF
TRBJ1-4 | TRBV9 | CASSVGDRDDEKLFF
TRBJ2-1 | TRBV11-2 | CASSSLAGGSYNEQFF
TRBJ1-1 | TRBV5-1 | CASSLFDTNTEAFF
TRBJ2-7 | TRBV6-5 | CASSMRGVYEQYF
TRBJ2-7 | TRBV11-2 | CASSLQGFNYEQYF
TRBJ1-2 | TRBV6-1 | CASSEALGSTQVYGYTF
TRBJ2-5 | TRBV2 | CARGGVAGVETQYF
TRBJ2-7 | TRBV5-4 | CASSLGQGDEQYF
TRBJ2-7 | TRBV11-2 | CASSLELAGTYEQYF
TRBJ1-1 | TRBV25-1 | CASSGSNRGNTEAFF
TRBJ1-2 | TRBV19 | CASSIRSTSVYGYTF
TRBJ2-1 | TRBV27 | CASSLSNRGFGNEQFF
TRBJ2-2 | TRBV30 | CAWSVYFLVRAGRTGELFF
TRBJ2-7 | TRBV5-6 | CASRGTGSGVEQYF
TRBJ2-6 | TRBV5-1 | CASSIDISGANVLTF
TRBJ2-2 | TRBV4-3 | CASSLRDRAGELFF
TRBJ2-3 | TRBV18 | CASSPKVSGSADTQYF
TRBJ1-1 | TRBV11-2 | CASSFLPGTTSEAFF
TRBJ1-2 | TRBV6-5 | CASSPPAGYGYTF
TRBJ1-1 | TRBV13 | CASSLEGNTEAFF
TRBJ2-1 | TRBV5-8 | CASSLAILSSYNEQFF
TRBJ1-1 | TRBV27 | CASSTTGTGGEAFF
TRBJ2-1 | TRBV27 | CASSFLREVYNEQFF
TRBJ2-7 | TRBV27 | CASAYDSSPSYEQYF
TRBJ2-2 | TRBV7-2 | CASSLTSGRETGELFF
TRBJ2-7 | TRBV27 | CASSPLRGPSYEQYF